This entry lists 19 T cell receptor beta chains sequenced from one sample in a study of blood T cell repertoires in COVID-19. TCRdb's table, derived via immunoSEQ multiplex PCR, lists solely in-frame clones and lacks some. The data show about 49,000 clones, around 83% seen once. The sequenced sample was peripheral blood. All receptors come from a man aged 45 to 65 with acute or convalescent COVID-19.

The CDR3 sequence is CASSPGTAAGANVLTF. CDR3 DNA sequence: TGTGCCAGCAGCCCCGGGACAGCCGCCGGGGCCAACGTCCTGACTTTC. V is TRBV27 and J is TRBJ2-6; 7 nucleotides line up with TRBD1. Losses at the gene ends were 6 bases for V and 4 bases for J; bases not matched to a gene: 9. Looked up from germline, CDR1 is MNHEY and CDR2 is SMNVEV (reference sequence). This CDR3 is built from 16 residues.

This chain uses TRBV7-9 with TRBJ1-3, with 9 positions matching TRBD1. The CDR3 spans 15 residues. Trimming cost V 3 bases and J 3 bases; bases outside gene matches: 3. The germline gives CDR1 SEHNR, CDR2 FQNEAQ (reference sequence). The CDR3 nucleotides read TGTGCCAGCAGCTTGGACAGGGGCCGTGGAAACACCATATATTTT. It translates to CASSLDRGRGNTIYF.

J is TRBJ1-1 and V is TRBV18; perhaps TRBD1 as D (6 bases). The CDR3 is 19 residues long. V was clipped by 4 bases and J by 0 bases, with 24 bases between them. Germline CDR1 reads KGHSH; CDR2 reads LQKENI. CDR3 region: CASSLQGPNVRIMNTEAFF. CDR3 nucleotide sequence: TGTGCCAGCTCACTCCAGGGGCCGAACGTCAGAATCATGAACACTGAAGCTTTCTTT.

This chain uses TRBV18 with TRBJ2-2; tentatively, D is TRBD2 (7 bases). The CDR3 extends over 16 amino acids. Germline loops: CDR1 KGHSH, CDR2 LQKENI. V was clipped by 6 bases and J by 3 bases, with 17 bases between them. CDR3 nucleotides: TGTGCCAGCTCCCCGCGGACTAGGGGGTACACCGGGGAGCTGTTTTTT. Translated: CASSPRTRGYTGELFF.

The chain carries TRBV10-3 and TRBJ1-2; 11 nucleotides agree with TRBD1. CDR3 length: 13 residues. Germline assignment: CDR1 ENHRY and CDR2 SYGVKD. After removal of 8 bases from V and 2 bases from J, the junction contained 1 base not matched to a gene. The CDR3 loop is CAIGQGANYGYTF. The CDR3 coding sequence is TGTGCCATCGGACAGGGGGCGAACTATGGCTACACCTTC.

The chain combines TRBV28 with TRBJ1-6; D gene ambiguous. CDR1 is MDHEN, CDR2 SYDVKM, per germline. This CDR3 is built from 17 residues. The V and J ends lost 5 bases and 0 bases respectively, with 14 bases between them. The CDR3 DNA follows: TGTGCCAGCAGTCCCCGGAGGCGAGGCTCCTATAATTCACCCCTCCACTTT. Protein: CASSPRRRGSYNSPLHF.

This chain connects TRBV7-9 to TRBJ2-1; possibly TRBD2 for D (6 bases). The CDR3 runs 19 residues. The V end lost 5 bases, the J end lost 1 base, and 24 bases lay between the germline ends. Germline lookup yields CDR1 SEHNR and CDR2 FQNEAQ (reference sequence). This CDR3 is CASSPPAESSGPSYNEQFF. In DNA, the CDR3 is TGTGCCAGCAGCCCACCGGCTGAGTCGAGCGGGCCATCCTACAATGAGCAGTTCTTC.

The chain couples TRBV19 to TRBJ2-2; 7 bases match TRBD1. This CDR3 region has 14 residues. Germline CDR1 and CDR2: LNHDA and SQIVND (reference sequence). V lost 8 bases, J lost 3 bases, and 6 bases stayed unmatched. The chain's CDR3 is CASSQGSDTGELFF. Here the CDR3 DNA reads TGTGCCAGTTCACAGGGGTCGGACACCGGGGAGCTGTTTTTT.

This chain links TRBV19 with TRBJ2-7, with 12 bases fitting TRBD2. Trimming took 6 bases from V and 2 from J; bases not matched to a gene: 2. Per the germline V gene, CDR1 is LNHDA and CDR2 is SQIVND (reference sequence). This CDR3 contains 14 residues. The CDR3 loop is CASRTSGSPYEQYF. The CDR3 nucleotides are TGTGCCAGTAGGACTAGCGGGAGCCCCTACGAGCAGTACTTC.

The V gene is TRBV11-2, the J gene TRBJ2-7, with D uncertain. Trimming removed 7 bases at V and 3 bases at J, with 13 bases between. Germline CDR1 is SGHAT and CDR2 is FQNNGV. The CDR3 runs to 13 residues. CDR3 nucleotides: TGTGCCAGCACCTACCTCTTCGACTACGAGCAGTACTTC. Translated, it gives CASTYLFDYEQYF. Drawing the rest from reference TRBV11-2 and TRBJ2-7, the complete variable domain is EAGVAQSPRYKIIEKRQSVAFWCNPISGHATLYWYQQILGQGPKLLIQFQNNGVVDDSQLPKDRFSAERLKGVDSTLKIQPAKLEDSAVYLCASTYLFDYEQYFGPGTRLTVT.

The V call is TRBV29-1, the J call TRBJ1-2; maybe TRBD1 (5 bases). The CDR3 contains 11 residues. V was clipped by 6 bases and J by 8 bases, with 13 bases between them. Germline V lookup: CDR1 SQVTM, CDR2 ANQGSEA. The CDR3 spells CSVTGGYGYTF. The CDR3 bases are TGCAGCGTCACGGGGGGGTACGGCTACACCTTC.

This chain uses TRBV4-3 with TRBJ2-7; 7 bases match TRBD1. Germline CDR1 is LGHNA and CDR2 is YSLEER. The length of the CDR3 is 17 residues. V shed 0 bases and J 4 bases; nucleotides not matched to a gene: 12. The CDR3 sequence is CASSQDLEGARLYEQYF. CDR3 in DNA: TGCGCCAGCAGCCAAGATCTAGAGGGGGCGCGCCTATACGAGCAGTACTTC.

The CDR3 protein is CSVRQGETEQYF. The CDR3 DNA reads TGCAGCGTTCGACAGGGTGAGACCGAGCAGTACTTC. The chain uses TRBV29-1 and TRBJ2-7, with 7 bases fitting TRBD1. In germline, CDR1 is SQVTM, CDR2 ANQGSEA. Trimming removed 5 bases from V and 6 bases from J; junction bases left unmatched: 7. The CDR3 has 12 amino acids.

V gene TRBV5-1 combines with J gene TRBJ1-6; D remains unclear. The CDR3 contains 14 residues. Germline CDR1 SGHRS, CDR2 YFSETQ. V shed 0 bases and J shed 10 bases, with 11 bases lying between them. CDR3 nucleotides: TGCGCCAGCAGCTTGGAGGCTTTAGCGTCACCCCTCCACTTT. This encodes CASSLEALASPLHF. The whole variable domain, remainder taken from reference TRBV5-1 and TRBJ1-6, is KAGVTQTPRYLIKTRGQQVTLSCSPISGHRSVSWYQQTPGQGLQFLFEYFSETQRNKGNFPGRFSGRQFSNSRSEMNVSTLELGDSALYLCASSLEALASPLHFGNGTRLTVT.

The chain has TRBV5-1 and TRBJ1-2; tentative D call: TRBD1 (5 bases). This CDR3 spans 15 amino acids. The V gene's germline CDR1 is SGHRS and CDR2 YFSETQ. Trimming stripped 3 bases from V and 4 bases from J, with 16 bases between. The DNA of the CDR3 is TGCGCCAGCAGCTCGACCAGGGTTCGTGGCTATGGCTACACCTTC. Protein product: CASSSTRVRGYGYTF. The full variable domain, with the rest looked up from reference TRBV5-1 and TRBJ1-2, is KAGVTQTPRYLIKTRGQQVTLSCSPISGHRSVSWYQQTPGQGLQFLFEYFSETQRNKGNFPGRFSGRQFSNSRSEMNVSTLELGDSALYLCASSSTRVRGYGYTFGSGTRLTVV.

The chain links TRBV9 to TRBJ2-2, with 7 bases fitting TRBD2. The length of the CDR3 is 17 residues. Trimming cost V 0 bases and J 1 base; bases outside gene matches: 6. From germline, CDR1 is SGDLS and CDR2 YYNGEE. The CDR3 nucleotides read TGTGCCAGCAGCGTAGTTGCGGGAGTATTGAACACCGGGGAGCTGTTTTTT. It translates to CASSVVAGVLNTGELFF.

This sequence joins TRBV5-6 and TRBJ1-6; 9 bases are shared with TRBD1. The CDR3 contains 17 residues. CDR1 is SGHDT, CDR2 YYEEEE, per germline. The V gene end was trimmed by 2 bases and the J gene end by 7 bases; junction bases not matched to a gene: 10. The CDR3, as DNA: TGTGCCAGCAGCTTAAGGCGGACAGGGGCGCGAAATTCACCCCTCCACTTT. This sequence encodes CASSLRRTGARNSPLHF. Combining the CDR3 with reference TRBV5-6 and TRBJ1-6 gives the whole variable domain DAGVTQSPTHLIKTRGQQVTLRCSPKSGHDTVSWYQQALGQGPQFIFQYYEEEERQRGNFPDRFSGHQFPNYSSELNVNALLLGDSALYLCASSLRRTGARNSPLHFGNGTRLTVT.

The rearrangement joins TRBV24-1 to TRBJ2-5; maybe TRBD1 (5 bases). Germline V gene sequence: CDR1 KGHDR, CDR2 SFDVKD. The CDR3 length is 13 residues. V was trimmed by 3 bases and J by 4 bases, leaving 8 bases between them. Written as DNA, the CDR3 is TGTGCCACCAGTGATCAAGGGGTAGAGACCCAGTACTTC. It encodes CATSDQGVETQYF.

The DNA of the CDR3 is TGTGCCAGCAGCCAATTACAGGGGCACAGCGAGCAGTACTTC. Translation gives CASSQLQGHSEQYF. This rearrangement joins TRBV14 to TRBJ2-7; 7 nucleotides line up with TRBD1. The V gene end was trimmed by 2 bases and the J gene end by 6 bases; junction bases not matched to a gene: 7. The CDR3 length is 14 residues. CDR1 is SGHDN and CDR2 is FVKESK in the germline V gene.